Listed here are 20 T cell receptor beta chains from one sample, sequenced in a study of STAT5B mutations in CD4+ large granular lymphocyte leukemia. Profiled with immunoSEQ multiplex PCR; TCRdb holds only in-frame clones, not every one. The sample consists of tens of thousands of clones, 65% to 80% of them appearing once. Input material: CD4+ T cells from blood buffy coats. The receptor source for this set is a human donor in good health.

The rearrangement joins TRBV14 to TRBJ2-4; possibly TRBD1 for D (5 bases). Germline V gene lookup returns CDR1 SGHDN and CDR2 FVKESK. Trimming shortened V by 2 bases and J by 1 base, and 6 bases separated the two germline ends. The CDR3 length is 14 residues. CDR3 nucleotides: TGTGCCAGCAGCCAATCAGGGGCCAAAAACATTCAGTACTTC. Protein sequence: CASSQSGAKNIQYF.

The chain recombines TRBV5-6 with TRBJ1-1, with a possible D match to TRBD1 (5 bases). Germline loops: CDR1 SGHDT, CDR2 YYEEEE. V shed 4 bases and J shed 1 base, with 14 bases lying between them. The CDR3 totals 15 residues. CDR3 nucleotides: TGTGCCAGCAGCCCCCAGGGAACTGGGAACACTGAAGCTTTCTTT. Translated: CASSPQGTGNTEAFF.

The chain is built from TRBV27 and TRBJ2-1, with TRBD2 as a possible D gene (6 bases). Trimming pared 6 bases from V and 11 bases from J, leaving 20 bases between. CDR3 size: 14 residues. Germline values: CDR1 MNHEY, CDR2 SMNVEV (reference sequence). The CDR3 loop is CASSLRGRESKQFF. The CDR3 coding sequence is TGTGCCAGCAGCCTTCGTGGACGGGAGAGTAAGCAGTTCTTC.

The chain joins TRBV15 to TRBJ1-1, with 7 bases aligning to TRBD1. The CDR3 totals 15 residues. From germline, CDR1 is LNHNV and CDR2 YYDKDF (reference sequence). V was pared by 0 bases and J by 4 bases, with 5 bases of the junction left unmatched. For the CDR3, the DNA is TGTGCCACCAGCAGAGATCTAGGGGGCACCACTGAAGCTTTCTTT. The encoded protein is CATSRDLGGTTEAFF. Drawing the rest from reference TRBV15 and TRBJ1-1, the complete variable domain is DAMVIQNPRYQVTQFGKPVTLSCSQTLNHNVMYWYQQKSSQAPKLLFHYYDKDFNNEADTPDNFQSRRPNTSFCFLDIRSPGLGDTAMYLCATSRDLGGTTEAFFGQGTRLTVV.

The V call is TRBV30, the J call TRBJ2-1; D is possibly TRBD1 (6 bases). V was trimmed by 2 bases and J by 9 bases, leaving 8 bases between them. This CDR3 is built from 11 residues. CDR1 and CDR2 from the germline V gene are GTSNPN and SVGIG (reference sequence). The CDR3, as DNA: TGTGCCTGGAGTCCGGACAGTGAGCAGTTCTTC. Translated, it gives CAWSPDSEQFF.

This clone was found a few times. The chain joins TRBV7-8 to TRBJ2-7; possible D gene TRBD1, 6 bases. V shed 5 bases and J shed 5 bases, with 7 bases lying between them. CDR1 is SGHVS, CDR2 FQNEAQ, per germline. The CDR3 extends over 11 amino acids. In nucleotides, the CDR3 is TGTGCCAGCAGCGCAGGGGACGAGCAGTACTTC. Translated, it gives CASSAGDEQYF.

This clone appeared once. V usage is TRBV15 and J usage is TRBJ2-1; no firm D call. V dropped 3 bases and J dropped 2 bases, with 11 bases sitting between them. Germline assignment: CDR1 LNHNV and CDR2 YYDKDF (reference sequence). This CDR3 is built from 15 residues. The CDR3 sequence: CATSRPIGPYNEQFF. The CDR3 DNA sequence: TGTGCCACCAGCAGGCCGATAGGGCCCTACAATGAGCAGTTCTTC.

This clone came up a few times. This rearrangement joins TRBV5-4 to TRBJ1-1; D remains unclear. The CDR3 has 11 residues. Trimming stripped 7 bases from V and 1 base from J, with 5 bases between. Germline assignment: CDR1 SGHNT and CDR2 YYREEE (reference sequence). CDR3 sequence (DNA): TGTGCCAGCGCAACGAACACTGAAGCTTTCTTT. Its translation: CASATNTEAFF.

V is TRBV29-1 and J is TRBJ1-3; 8 nucleotides match TRBD1. Germline V gene lookup returns CDR1 SQVTM and CDR2 ANQGSEA. With V trimmed by 3 bases and J by 8 bases, 3 bases remained unmatched. The CDR3 runs 12 residues. CDR3 bases: TGCAGCGTTGAGGACAGGGACTACACCATATATTTT. Translation gives CSVEDRDYTIYF.

In this sample, this clone turned up a few times. The chain recombines TRBV29-1 with TRBJ2-1; 8 positions match TRBD2. The CDR3 is 14 residues long. CDR1 and CDR2 from the germline V gene are SQVTM and ANQGSEA. V trimming: 6 bases; J trimming: 5 bases; junction bases outside the gene matches: 9. In DNA, the CDR3 is TGCAGCGTCCTACGGGAGGGGCCACACAATGAGCAGTTCTTC. The encoded protein is CSVLREGPHNEQFF.

CDR3 region: CASSARRDSYEQYF. For the CDR3, the DNA is TGTGCCAGCAGTGCCCGCAGGGATAGTTACGAGCAGTACTTC. This chain connects TRBV2 to TRBJ2-5, with TRBD1 as a possible D gene (5 bases). The assigned J gene may be wrong: the sequence end matches TRBJ2-7 better. The CDR3 sequence is 14 residues long. Germline assignment: CDR1 SNHLY and CDR2 FYNNEI.

This rearrangement joins TRBV2 to TRBJ2-4, with D hard to call. The V gene lost 6 bases and the J gene lost 0 bases, with 15 bases spanning the gap. Germline CDR1 is SNHLY and CDR2 is FYNNEI. This CDR3 is 16 amino acids long. This chain's CDR3 is CASSRTDPLAKNIQYF. The DNA of the CDR3 is TGTGCCAGCAGCAGGACGGACCCCCTAGCCAAAAACATTCAGTACTTC. Looking up the rest from reference TRBV2 and TRBJ2-4 gives the full variable domain: EPEVTQTPSHQVTQMGQEVILRCVPISNHLYFYWYRQILGQKVEFLVSFYNNEISEKSEIFDDQFSVERPDGSNFTLKIRSTKLEDSAMYFCASSRTDPLAKNIQYFGAGTRLSVL.

J is TRBJ1-2 and V is TRBV7-2, with 9 bases aligning to TRBD1. The J segment lost 5 bases and the V segment lost 4 bases, leaving 8 bases of the junction unmatched. This CDR3 is 15 amino acids long. Germline V gene lookup returns CDR1 SGHTA and CDR2 FQGNSA. CDR3 bases: TGTGCCAGCAGCTCACCGGGACAGGGCCCTTATGGCTACACCTTC. Protein sequence: CASSSPGQGPYGYTF. The entire variable domain, with the rest obtained from reference TRBV7-2 and TRBJ1-2, is as follows: GAGVSQSPSNKVTEKGKDVELRCDPISGHTALYWYRQSLGQGLEFLIYFQGNSAPDKSGLPSDRFSAERTGGSVSTLTIQRTQQEDSAVYLCASSSPGQGPYGYTFGSGTRLTVV.

V is TRBV27 and J is TRBJ2-2; D possibly corresponds to TRBD1 (5 bases). The CDR3 is made up of 15 amino acids. Germline assignment: CDR1 MNHEY and CDR2 SMNVEV (reference sequence). Trimming left V 3 bases short and J 2 bases short, with 10 bases between. CDR3 nucleotide sequence: TGTGCCAGCAGTTTTGTTCAGGGCAACACCGGGGAGCTGTTTTTT. The encoded protein is CASSFVQGNTGELFF.

There are a few counts of this clone. The chain has TRBV18 and TRBJ2-3; 12 positions match TRBD1. This CDR3 is built from 14 residues. Trimming at V came to 3 bases and at J to 6 bases, leaving 1 base not matched to a gene. Germline values: CDR1 KGHSH, CDR2 LQKENI. In DNA form, the CDR3 reads TGTGCCAGCTCACCGGGACAGGGGGCGGATACGCAGTATTTT. The encoded protein is CASSPGQGADTQYF.

There are a few counts of this clone. V is TRBV6-5 and J is TRBJ1-1; D might be TRBD1 (5 bases). The V gene lost 10 bases and the J gene lost 0 bases, with 15 bases spanning the gap. CDR1 is MNHEY, CDR2 SVGAGI, per germline. The CDR3 is 14 residues long. The CDR3 loop is CATESGAMNTEAFF. The DNA for the CDR3 is TGTGCCACCGAAAGCGGGGCTATGAACACTGAAGCTTTCTTT.

This clone was recorded only once. This rearrangement joins TRBV28 to TRBJ1-3; D call uncertain. V lost 7 bases, J lost 3 bases, and 10 bases lay in between. CDR1 is MDHEN, CDR2 SYDVKM, per germline. CDR3 length: 13 residues. CDR3 bases: TGTGCCAGCATGACGCGTGTTGGAAACACCATATATTTT. Protein sequence: CASMTRVGNTIYF.

This clone was found a few times. CDR3 amino acids: CATSNTGELFF. For the CDR3, the DNA is TGTGCCACCTCCAACACCGGGGAGCTGTTTTTT. The chain employs TRBV10-3 and TRBJ2-2; unclear D gene. Per the germline V gene, CDR1 is ENHRY and CDR2 is SYGVKD. The CDR3 runs to 11 residues. Trimming removed 10 bases at V and 2 bases at J, with 5 bases between.

The V and J genes are TRBV19 and TRBJ2-3; tentative D call: TRBD1 (7 bases). The germline V gene encodes CDR1 LNHDA and CDR2 SQIVND (reference sequence). V gave up 7 bases and J gave up 5 bases, with 19 bases separating them. The CDR3 totals 15 residues. CDR3 in amino acids: CASKGTTQGGDTQYF. CDR3 in DNA: TGTGCCAGTAAGGGGACAACTCAGGGGGGAGATACGCAGTATTTT.

In this sample, this clone turned up a few times. V and J are TRBV5-6 and TRBJ1-6, with 11 bases identical to TRBD1. The CDR3 sequence is 16 residues long. V shed 2 bases and J 9 bases; nucleotides not matched to a gene: 7. Germline assignment: CDR1 SGHDT and CDR2 YYEEEE. The CDR3 reads CASSFLTGTGGSPLHF. CDR3 sequence (DNA): TGTGCCAGCAGCTTTTTAACCGGGACAGGGGGTTCACCCCTCCACTTT.